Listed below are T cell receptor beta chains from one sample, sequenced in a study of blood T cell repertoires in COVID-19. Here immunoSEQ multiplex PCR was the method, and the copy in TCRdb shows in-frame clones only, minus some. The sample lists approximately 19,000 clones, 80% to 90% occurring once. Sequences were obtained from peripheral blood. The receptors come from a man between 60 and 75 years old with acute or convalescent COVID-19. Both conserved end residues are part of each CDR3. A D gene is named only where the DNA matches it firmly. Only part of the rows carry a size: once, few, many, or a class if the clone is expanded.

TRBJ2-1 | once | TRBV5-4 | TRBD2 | CASSLGGGSYNEQFF | TGTGCCAGCAGCTTAGGCGGGGGCTCCTACAATGAGCAGTTCTTC
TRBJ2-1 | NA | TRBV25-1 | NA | CASIVNTIPEDEQFF | TGTGCCAGCATAGTGAATACTATACCAGAGGATGAGCAGTTCTTC
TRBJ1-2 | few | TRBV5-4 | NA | CASSLFLGYGYTF | TGTGCCAGCAGCTTATTCCTAGGTTATGGCTACACCTTC
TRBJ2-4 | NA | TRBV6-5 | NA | CAARDLAKNIQYF | TGTGCCGCGCGAGATCTAGCCAAAAACATTCAGTACTTC
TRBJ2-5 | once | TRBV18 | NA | CASSPTTGEETQYF | TGTGCCAGCTCACCGACAACGGGGGAAGAGACCCAGTACTTC
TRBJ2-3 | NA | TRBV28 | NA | CASSSGGTDTQYF | TGTGCCAGCAGTTCAGGGGGCACAGATACGCAGTATTTT
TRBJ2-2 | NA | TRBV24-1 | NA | CATSDFSKEGELFF | TGTGCCACCAGTGATTTTTCGAAGGAGGGGGAGCTGTTTTTT
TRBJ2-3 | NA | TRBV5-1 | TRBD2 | CASSLKPSGGPTDTQYF | TGCGCCAGCAGCTTGAAACCTAGCGGGGGCCCCACAGATACGCAGTATTTT
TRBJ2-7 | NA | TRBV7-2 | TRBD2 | CASSSYSGGAREQYF | TGTGCCAGCAGCTCCTATAGCGGGGGGGCAAGGGAGCAGTACTTC
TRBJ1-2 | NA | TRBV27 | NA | CASSFRAFYGYTF | TGTGCCAGCAGTTTTCGCGCATTCTATGGCTACACCTTC
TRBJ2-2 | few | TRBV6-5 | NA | CASSYSGLPPGELFF | TGTGCCAGCAGTTACTCGGGACTTCCCCCCGGGGAGCTGTTTTTT
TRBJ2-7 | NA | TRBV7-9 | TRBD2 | CASSTSSGGHLKYF | TGTGCCAGCAGCACCTCTAGCGGGGGGCACCTTAAGTACTTC
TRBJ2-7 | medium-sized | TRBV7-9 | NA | CASSPRDFLYEQYF | TGTGCCAGCAGCCCCCGGGACTTTCTCTACGAGCAGTACTTC
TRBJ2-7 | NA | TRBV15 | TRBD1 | CATRDRAYEQYF | TGTGCCACCCGGGACAGAGCCTACGAGCAGTACTTC
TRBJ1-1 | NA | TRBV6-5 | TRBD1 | CASSSQGGNTEAFF | TGTGCCAGCAGTTCGCAGGGGGGGAACACTGAAGCTTTCTTT
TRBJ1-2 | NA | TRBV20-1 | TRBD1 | CSASWNRGSYGYTF | TGCAGTGCTAGTTGGAACAGGGGGTCCTATGGCTACACCTTC
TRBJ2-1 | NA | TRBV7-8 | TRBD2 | CASSLASGVEQFF | TGTGCCAGCAGCTTAGCTAGCGGGGTTGAGCAGTTCTTC
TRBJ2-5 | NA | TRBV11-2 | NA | CASSLGGVPETQYF | TGTGCCAGCAGCTTAGGCGGGGTACCAGAGACCCAGTACTTC
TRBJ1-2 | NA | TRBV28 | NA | CASKDSTNYGYTF | TGTGCCAGCAAGGACAGTACTAACTATGGCTACACCTTC
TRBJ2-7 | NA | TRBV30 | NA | CAWSSAGGGYEQYF | TGTGCCTGGAGTTCGGCAGGGGGAGGCTACGAGCAGTACTTC
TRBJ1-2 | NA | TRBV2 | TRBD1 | CASTIDRGSYGYTF | TGTGCCAGCACCATTGACAGGGGGTCCTATGGCTACACCTTC
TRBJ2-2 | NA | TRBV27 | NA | CASSPDTLANTGELFF | TGTGCCAGCAGTCCCGACACCCTGGCGAACACCGGGGAGCTGTTTTTT
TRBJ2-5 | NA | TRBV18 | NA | CASSSGTGLSWETQYF | TGTGCCAGCTCATCAGGAACAGGCCTCAGCTGGGAGACCCAGTACTTC
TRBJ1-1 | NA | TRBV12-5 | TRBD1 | CASGLNRGSGTEAFF | TGTGCTAGTGGTCTCAACAGGGGATCCGGCACTGAAGCTTTCTTT
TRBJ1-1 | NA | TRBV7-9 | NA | CASDAENTEAFF | TGTGCCAGCGATGCGGAGAACACTGAAGCTTTCTTT
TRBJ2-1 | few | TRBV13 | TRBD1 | CASSANRGVNNEQFF | TGTGCCAGCAGCGCAAACAGGGGGGTAAACAATGAGCAGTTCTTC
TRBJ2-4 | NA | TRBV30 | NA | CAWSVDSAKNIQYF | TGTGCCTGGAGTGTAGACTCAGCCAAAAACATTCAGTACTTC
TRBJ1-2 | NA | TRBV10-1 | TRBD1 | CASSESYRGPYGYTF | TGCGCCAGCAGTGAGTCCTACAGGGGCCCTTATGGCTACACCTTC
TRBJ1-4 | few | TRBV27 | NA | CASSLSAPNEKLFF | TGTGCCAGCAGTTTATCAGCCCCTAATGAAAAACTGTTTTTT
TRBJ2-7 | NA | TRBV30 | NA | CAWRHNYEQYF | TGTGCCTGGAGACACAACTACGAGCAGTACTTC
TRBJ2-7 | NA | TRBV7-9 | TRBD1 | CASSPAPWDRGSYEQYF | TGTGCCAGCAGCCCCGCCCCCTGGGACAGAGGCTCCTACGAGCAGTACTTC
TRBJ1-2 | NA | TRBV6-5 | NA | CASRSQGRYGYTF | TGTGCCAGCCGCTCCCAGGGTCGCTATGGCTACACCTTC
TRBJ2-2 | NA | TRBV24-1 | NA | CATSDRGARVGELFF | TGTGCCACCAGTGACAGGGGGGCGCGGGTCGGGGAGCTGTTTTTT